These 27 T cell receptor beta chains originate from one sample sequenced in a study of cytomegalovirus exposure and HLA in healthy donors. PCR amplification relied on 60 Vbeta primers (plus 13 Jbeta primers). The table came from immunoSEQ multiplex PCR; TCRdb's copy has only in-frame clones and leaves some out. The sample has about 35,000 clones, more than 80% seen once. The sample comprised PBMCs. These TCRs come from a male donor in good health and CMV-seronegative.

V usage is TRBV19 and J usage is TRBJ2-7, with 11 bases fitting TRBD1. Germline V gives CDR1 LNHDA, CDR2 SQIVND (reference sequence). The CDR3 consists of 16 residues. The V gene end was trimmed by 4 bases and the J gene end by 1 base; junction bases not matched to a gene: 6. CDR3: CASSNIRDRGSYEQYF. In nucleotides, the CDR3 is TGTGCCAGTAGTAACATCCGGGACAGGGGGTCCTACGAGCAGTACTTC.

The chain uses TRBV5-8 and TRBJ1-1; D uncertain. V gave up 2 bases and J gave up 3 bases, with 14 bases separating them. Germline V gene sequence: CDR1 SGHTS, CDR2 YDEGEE. The CDR3 is 15 residues long. CDR3 sequence: CASSLTFLMDTEAFF. The CDR3 DNA reads as TGTGCCAGCAGCTTAACATTCCTGATGGACACTGAAGCTTTCTTT.

This chain joins TRBV25-1 and TRBJ2-5; D unclear. Germline V gives CDR1 MGHDK, CDR2 SYGVNS. Trimming removed 3 bases at V and 5 bases at J, with 10 bases between. The CDR3 sequence is 13 residues long. The CDR3 DNA is TGTGCCAGCAGTGACCGTACCGCGGAGACCCAGTACTTC. It codes for CASSDRTAETQYF. Combining the CDR3 with reference TRBV25-1 and TRBJ2-5 gives the whole variable domain EADIYQTPRYLVIGTGKKITLECSQTMGHDKMYWYQQDPGMELHLIHYSYGVNSTEKGDLSSESTVSRIRTEHFPLTLESARPSHTSQYLCASSDRTAETQYFGPGTRLLVL.

The genes are TRBV2 and TRBJ1-1; no definite D call. The CDR3 covers 16 residues. The V gene lost 4 bases and the J gene lost 1 base, with 16 bases spanning the gap. Germline values: CDR1 SNHLY, CDR2 FYNNEI. This chain's CDR3 is CASSGTGSTPNTEAFF. CDR3 nucleotides: TGTGCCAGCAGTGGAACGGGGTCCACTCCGAACACTGAAGCTTTCTTT.

J is TRBJ2-7 and V is TRBV18; D may be TRBD2 (5 bases). Trimming pared 0 bases from V and 5 bases from J, leaving 11 bases between. The CDR3 is made up of 14 amino acids. Germline CDR1 KGHSH, CDR2 LQKENI. CDR3 residues: CASSPPWGVDEQYF. The DNA of the CDR3 is TGTGCCAGCTCACCACCGTGGGGAGTGGACGAGCAGTACTTC.

In its sample, this clone was seen once. The chain is built from TRBV5-6 and TRBJ2-5; 10 nucleotides match TRBD1. The V and J ends lost 0 bases and 5 bases, in that order; junction bases with no gene match: 4. CDR1 and CDR2 from the germline V gene are SGHDT and YYEEEE. This CDR3 is built from 15 residues. CDR3 nucleotide sequence: TGTGCCAGCAGCTTGGGGGACAGGGGCGCGGAGACCCAGTACTTC. Translating gives CASSLGDRGAETQYF.

This clone was found once. The J gene is TRBJ2-7, the V gene TRBV2; 7 bases match TRBD2. The germline CDR1 and CDR2 sequences are SNHLY and FYNNEI. CDR3 length: 13 residues. The junction had 6 bases not matched to a gene; V was cut back by 8 bases and J by 2 bases. The CDR3 DNA is TGTGCCAGCGGGGGGGACGTTACCTACGAGCAGTACTTC. Its translation is CASGGDVTYEQYF. Variable domain in full (rest from reference TRBV2 and TRBJ2-7): EPEVTQTPSHQVTQMGQEVILRCVPISNHLYFYWYRQILGQKVEFLVSFYNNEISEKSEIFDDQFSVERPDGSNFTLKIRSTKLEDSAMYFCASGGDVTYEQYFGPGTRLTVT.

In this sample, this clone turned up a few times. This chain joins TRBV6-4 and TRBJ1-1, with 7 bases lining up with TRBD1. Germline CDR1 MRHNA, CDR2 SNTAGT. V trimming: 5 bases; J trimming: 4 bases; junction bases outside the gene matches: 7. The CDR3 covers 14 residues. CDR3 bases: TGTGCCAGCAGTATAGGGGGCTTAGGCACTGAAGCTTTCTTT. This sequence encodes CASSIGGLGTEAFF.

V and J are TRBV9 and TRBJ2-1; 9 bases are a match to TRBD2. The J segment lost 4 bases and the V segment lost 4 bases, leaving 12 bases of the junction unmatched. Germline V CDR1 and CDR2: SGDLS, YYNGEE. The CDR3 loop spans 17 amino acids. CDR3 coding DNA: TGTGCCAGCAGCTATAGCCCGGCGGGAGGGTTATACAATGAGCAGTTCTTC. Translating gives CASSYSPAGGLYNEQFF.

The genes are TRBV7-3 and TRBJ1-5, with 8 nucleotides matching TRBD1. CDR1 SGHTA and CDR2 FQGTGA come from the germline V gene. The CDR3 loop spans 13 amino acids. The junction had 0 bases not matched to a gene; V was cut back by 3 bases and J by 5 bases. CDR3 sequence (DNA): TGTGCCAGCAGCTTGGGACAGGATCAGCCCCAGCATTTT. Protein sequence: CASSLGQDQPQHF.

This clone has a handful of counts. This chain connects TRBV6-1 to TRBJ2-7; 9 nucleotides line up with TRBD1. Germline V gene lookup returns CDR1 MNHNS and CDR2 SASEGT. J was trimmed by 3 bases and V by 5 bases; bases with no gene match: 5. There are 14 residues in the CDR3. Here the CDR3 reads CASSRDRDLYEQYF. The DNA for the CDR3 is TGTGCCAGCAGTCGGGACAGGGACCTCTACGAGCAGTACTTC.

The gene calls are TRBV5-4 and TRBJ2-1, with TRBD2 matching 8 bases. CDR1 and CDR2 (germline): SGHNT, YYREEE (reference sequence). V lost 0 bases and J lost 3; bases outside the gene matches: 8. There are 17 residues in the CDR3. CDR3 residues: CASSLAGRLAGYNEQFF. In DNA, the CDR3 is TGTGCCAGCAGCTTGGCTGGCCGGCTAGCGGGCTACAATGAGCAGTTCTTC.

The V gene is TRBV2, the J gene TRBJ1-2, with no clear D. The CDR3 has 13 amino acids. Germline V gene lookup returns CDR1 SNHLY and CDR2 FYNNEI. V was shortened by 3 bases and J by 3 bases, with 8 bases between the two germline ends. In DNA, the CDR3 is TGTGCCAGCAGTGACGGGGAGTACTATGGCTACACCTTC. It yields the protein CASSDGEYYGYTF.

This clone was seen a handful of times. The genes are TRBV2 and TRBJ2-5; TRBD1 agrees at 11 bases. Looked up from germline, CDR1 is SNHLY and CDR2 is FYNNEI. The trim removed 5 bases at V and 2 bases at J, leaving 10 bases unmatched. The CDR3 covers 17 residues. The CDR3 bases are TGTGCCAGCAGTTTGGACAGGGGGCTCGGTCAGCAAGAGACCCAGTACTTC. This translates into CASSLDRGLGQQETQYF.

The rearrangement uses TRBV27 and TRBJ1-1; D may be TRBD1 (5 bases). Trimming cost V 8 bases and J 3 bases, with 22 bases left between them. CDR1 and CDR2 (germline): MNHEY, SMNVEV (reference sequence). The CDR3 is 16 residues long. CDR3 coding DNA: TGTGCCAGCCGCCCAAGGGGCGGGTGGAGGGACACTGAAGCTTTCTTT. This translates into CASRPRGGWRDTEAFF.

This chain links TRBV5-1 with TRBJ2-5, with 8 nucleotides matching TRBD1. CDR1 is SGHRS, CDR2 YFSETQ, per germline. Unmatched junction bases numbered 12, after V lost 2 bases and J lost 3 bases. CDR3 size: 17 residues. The CDR3 region has the DNA TGCGCCAGCAGCTTCTGGGCAGGGACAGGACCCGAAGAGACCCAGTACTTC. Amino acid sequence: CASSFWAGTGPEETQYF.

This chain uses TRBV2 with TRBJ1-6, with 7 bases lining up with TRBD1. Trimming removed 3 bases from V and 9 bases from J; junction bases left unmatched: 8. The CDR3 covers 15 residues. Germline V lookup: CDR1 SNHLY, CDR2 FYNNEI. The CDR3 region is CASSDGTGDVSPLHF. The CDR3 DNA reads TGTGCCAGCAGTGACGGAACAGGGGATGTTTCACCCCTCCACTTT.

Comment on this clone: The junction differs from germline at one of its ends, possibly a read error. The rearrangement links TRBV7-2 to TRBJ2-7, with 15 positions matching TRBD2. The CDR3 spans 17 residues. Germline V gene lookup returns CDR1 SGHTA and CDR2 FQGNSA. The CDR3 spells CASTLGLAGGYSYEQYF. CDR3 DNA sequence: TGTGCCAGCACCTTAGGACTAGCGGGAGGGTACTCCTACGAGCAGTACTTC.

The chain joins TRBV9 to TRBJ2-1, with D possibly matching TRBD1 (5 bases). This CDR3 spans 13 amino acids. Per the germline V gene, CDR1 is SGDLS and CDR2 is YYNGEE. Trimming removed 4 bases from V and 10 bases from J, with 15 bases in between. The CDR3 coding sequence is TGTGCCAGCAGCACCCAGGGCCCTCAGGAGCAGTTCTTC. Its translation is CASSTQGPQEQFF.

V gene TRBV7-9 combines with J gene TRBJ2-3; D possibly corresponds to TRBD2 (7 bases). CDR1 and CDR2 from the germline V gene are SEHNR and FQNEAQ (reference sequence). CDR3 length: 15 residues. V was shortened by 9 bases and J by 0 bases, with 16 bases between the two germline ends. The CDR3 DNA sequence: TGTGCCAGACTTGGGGGGGGGCCTAGCACAGATACGCAGTATTTT. This encodes CARLGGGPSTDTQYF.

This chain uses TRBV7-9 with TRBJ1-5, with D perhaps matching TRBD1 (5 bases). V shed 2 bases and J shed 5 bases, with 7 bases lying between them. The CDR3 has 13 amino acids. The germline gives CDR1 SEHNR, CDR2 FQNEAQ (reference sequence). The CDR3 spells CASSLWGDQPQHF. The CDR3 DNA is TGTGCCAGCAGCTTATGGGGGGATCAGCCCCAGCATTTT.

The V gene is TRBV7-9, the J gene TRBJ2-1, with TRBD1 identical over 7 bases. Germline CDR1 and CDR2: SEHNR and FQNEAQ (reference sequence). The trim removed 3 bases at V and 8 bases at J, leaving 7 bases unmatched. CDR3 length equals 14 residues. CDR3 amino acids: CASSLGTALDEQFF. The CDR3 region has the DNA TGTGCCAGCAGCTTGGGGACAGCCTTGGATGAGCAGTTCTTC.

The chain joins TRBV27 to TRBJ1-2; no firm D call. Between the trimmed V and J ends, which lost 3 bases and 1 base, there was a span of 6 bases. This CDR3 comprises 13 residues. The germline gives CDR1 MNHEY, CDR2 SMNVEV (reference sequence). CDR3 protein: CASSFRVNYGYTF. CDR3 nucleotide sequence: TGTGCCAGCAGTTTCCGGGTTAACTATGGCTACACCTTC.

The chain's CDR3 is CASSLQVQPEKLFF. DNA of the CDR3: TGCGCCAGCAGCCTACAGGTACAGCCTGAAAAACTGTTTTTT. The chain has TRBV5-1 and TRBJ1-4, with D possibly TRBD1 on 5 matching bases. The germline CDR1 and CDR2 sequences are SGHRS and YFSETQ. Trimming took off 4 bases at V and 7 bases at J, with 14 bases between the two ends. CDR3 length equals 14 residues.

The chain couples TRBV5-1 to TRBJ1-1; D not certain. The ends were cut back, 0 bases at V and 4 bases at J, with 16 bases in the middle. The CDR3 is made up of 16 amino acids. Germline loops: CDR1 SGHRS, CDR2 YFSETQ. CDR3 in amino acids: CASSLAWRGQSTEAFF. For the CDR3, the DNA is TGCGCCAGCAGCTTGGCCTGGAGAGGGCAGAGCACTGAAGCTTTCTTT.

The gene calls are TRBV6-5 and TRBJ2-2, with TRBD2 as a possible D gene (5 bases). From germline, CDR1 is MNHEY and CDR2 SVGAGI. This CDR3 contains 15 residues. V was clipped by 6 bases and J by 2 bases, with 13 bases between them. The CDR3 DNA reads TGTGCCAGCAGGGACGTGGCGGGTAACACCGGGGAGCTGTTTTTT. Encoded protein: CASRDVAGNTGELFF.

J is TRBJ2-3 and V is TRBV5-6, with D tentatively TRBD1 (6 bases). The CDR3 extends over 14 amino acids. CDR1 and CDR2 (germline): SGHDT, YYEEEE. Trimming cost V 3 bases and J 0 bases, with 8 bases left between them. The CDR3 reads CASSWDTSTDTQYF. CDR3 sequence (DNA): TGTGCCAGCAGCTGGGACACCAGCACAGATACGCAGTATTTT. Looking up the rest from reference TRBV5-6 and TRBJ2-3 gives the full variable domain: DAGVTQSPTHLIKTRGQQVTLRCSPKSGHDTVSWYQQALGQGPQFIFQYYEEEERQRGNFPDRFSGHQFPNYSSELNVNALLLGDSALYLCASSWDTSTDTQYFGPGTRLTVL.